Shown below are 16 T cell receptor beta chains from a single sample sequenced in a study of tumor and adjacent non-tumor tissue in lung cancer. This sample's RNA came from whole unsorted tissue. This non-tumor lung sample came from over 3 cm beyond the tumor edge. A modified ARM-PCR protocol with three rounds of nested PCR amplified TCRbeta. TCRdb re-called the multiplex PCR reads through MiXCR, storing one row per CDR3 protein. The sample lists 90,000 to 110,000 distinct CDR3 sequences; under 65% were seen once. Material for sequencing was distant non-tumor lung tissue. The receptors were gathered from a man aged 55 to 70 with non-small cell lung cancer.

This clonotype showed up just a few times. Relative to the germline gene, one junction end is altered; a read error may explain this. The J gene is TRBJ1-4, the V gene TRBV5-1; a weak D match, TRBD1 (5 bases). Germline V gene data show CDR1 as SGHRS and CDR2 as YFSETQ. The CDR3 is 17 residues long. The CDR3 DNA reads as TGCGCCAGCAGCTTCAGGGCGGGGCCAGCAACTAATGAAAAAATGTTTTTT. Translating gives CASSFRAGPATNEKMFF.

Remarks on this clonotype: A much larger clone is a single base away; this may be a read error. V is TRBV28 and J is TRBJ1-5; D not certain. Per the germline V gene, CDR1 is MDHEN and CDR2 is SYDVKM. V gave up 5 bases and J gave up 0 bases, with 11 bases separating them. This CDR3 is 15 amino acids long. The CDR3 sequence is CASSADGFSNQPQHF. Here the CDR3 DNA reads TGTGCCAGCAGTGCGGACGGTTTTAGCAATCAGCCCCAGCATTTT.

This clonotype was observed many times. The gene calls are TRBV10-3 and TRBJ1-2; perhaps TRBD1 as D (5 bases). The ends were cut back, 4 bases at V and 1 base at J, with 16 bases in the middle. This CDR3 contains 16 residues. Germline CDR1 is ENHRY and CDR2 is SYGVKD. The DNA of the CDR3 is TGTGCCATCAGTGGAATGTCGACAGAGATTAACTATGGCTACACCTTC. It specifies CAISGMSTEINYGYTF.

The chain joins TRBV6-1 to TRBJ2-1; 7 bases are shared with TRBD2. Trimming cost V 7 bases and J 7 bases; bases outside gene matches: 10. CDR1 and CDR2 (germline): MNHNS, SASEGT. This CDR3 region has 14 residues. The DNA of the CDR3 is TGTGCCAGCATCCAGGGAGGGGAAGTGAATGAGCAGTTCTTC. Translated: CASIQGGEVNEQFF.

This clonotype was observed many times. V gene TRBV5-1 combines with J gene TRBJ2-4; possible D gene TRBD2, 5 bases. CDR1 and CDR2 from the germline V gene are SGHRS and YFSETQ. The CDR3 totals 16 residues. Trimming took off 1 base at V and 0 bases at J, with 11 bases between the two ends. For the CDR3, the DNA is TGCGCCAGCAGCTTGTCGGGGTCGGTAGCCAAAAACATTCAGTACTTC. As protein: CASSLSGSVAKNIQYF.

For this clonotype: A much larger clonotype is one base distant, so this may be a read error. The rearrangement uses TRBV20-1 and TRBJ2-1; 9 nucleotides agree with TRBD2. Germline lookup yields CDR1 DFQATT and CDR2 SNEGSKA (reference sequence). The CDR3 runs to 17 residues. Germline trimming cut 5 bases from V and 3 bases from J; bases unmatched to any gene: 14. CDR3 sequence: CSAGMVAGVVGYNEQFF. In DNA form, the CDR3 reads TGCAGTGCTGGAATGGTAGCGGGGGTGGTGGGCTACAATGAGCAGTTCTTC.

On this clonotype itself: At one end, the junction sequence differs from germline, possibly due to a read error. The chain has TRBV4-1 and TRBJ2-7; possible D gene TRBD1, 6 bases. CDR1 is MGHRA, CDR2 YSYEKL, per germline. This CDR3 spans 15 amino acids. CDR3 residues: CSSSDTRQVSYEQYF. CDR3 nucleotides: TGCTCCAGCAGCGACACCCGACAGGTTTCGTACGAGCAGTACTTC.

The genes are TRBV13 and TRBJ2-5; TRBD1 matches at 7 bases. The CDR3 runs 13 residues. Germline loops: CDR1 PRHDT, CDR2 FYEKMQ (reference sequence). Unmatched junction bases numbered 3, after V lost 5 bases and J lost 3 bases. CDR3 region: CASSRTGEETQYF. The DNA of the CDR3 is TGTGCCAGCAGCCGTACAGGGGAAGAGACCCAGTACTTC.

This clonotype was found many times. This chain links TRBV11-2 with TRBJ2-2; D is uncertain. This CDR3 comprises 13 residues. With 2 bases removed from V and 5 bases from J, the gap between germline ends came to 6 bases. CDR1 is SGHAT, CDR2 FQNNGV, per germline. The CDR3, as DNA: TGTGCCAGCAGCTTAATTCGGACCGGGGAGCTGTTTTTT. Its protein is CASSLIRTGELFF.

Note on this clonotype: A junction end diverges from the germline sequence, so it may reflect a read error. The chain uses TRBV10-3 and TRBJ1-5; 7 bases are shared with TRBD1. The better agreement between TRBJ2-3 and the DNA end casts doubt on the J call. Per germline, CDR1 ENHRY and CDR2 SYGVKD. This CDR3 has 15 amino acids. The CDR3 region is CAISEGAGYNEPQYF. Here the CDR3 DNA reads TGTGCAATCAGTGAGGGGGCAGGGTATAATGAGCCCCAGTATTTT.

This clonotype was seen repeatedly, ten times or more. The chain carries TRBV6-2 or TRBV6-3 and TRBJ2-2; D not resolved. This CDR3 is built from 14 residues. Germline V gene data show CDR1 as MNHEY and CDR2 as SVGEGT. The V gene lost 6 bases and the J gene lost 5 bases, with 13 bases spanning the gap. The CDR3 spells CASRPGSGTGELFF. The DNA for the CDR3 is TGTGCCAGCAGGCCAGGAAGTGGTACCGGGGAGCTGTTTTTT.

For this clonotype: A junction end diverges from the germline sequence, so it may reflect a read error. The chain is built from TRBV11-2 and TRBJ2-1; tentatively, D is TRBD1 or TRBD2 (5 bases each). The CDR3 is 17 amino acids. Per germline, CDR1 SGHAT and CDR2 FQNNGV. CDR3 nucleotide sequence: TGTGCCAGCAGTTTAGTGGGGGAAATGCCTTATCGAGGGGAGCAGTTCTTC. This gives the protein CASSLVGEMPYRGEQFF.

This clonotype was seen only a few times. This rearrangement joins TRBV21-1 to TRBJ1-1. TRBV21-1 is a documented pseudogene. This CDR3 has 15 residues. The CDR3 sequence is CASSKGKEVETEAFF. CDR3 DNA sequence: TGTGCCAGCAGCAAAGGGAAGGAAGTCGAGACTGAAGCTTTCTTT.

A remark on this clonotype: A read error is possible here, since a much larger clone lies one base away. The genes are TRBV5-1 and TRBJ1-1; weak D call: TRBD1 (6 bases). The CDR3 covers 15 residues. CDR1 is SGHRS and CDR2 is YFSETQ in the germline V gene. DNA for the CDR3: TGCGCCAGAAGCTTGGTGGGGGGCCCGAACACTGAAGCTTTCTTT. Translation gives CARSLVGGPNTEAFF.

This clonotype appeared many times. At one of its ends the junction is not consistent with the germline gene, which may arise from a read error. This chain joins TRBV11-1 and TRBJ2-2, with a weak D call TRBD2 (6 bases). Per germline, CDR1 SGHAT and CDR2 FQDESV (reference sequence). The CDR3 is made up of 13 amino acids. CDR3 DNA: TGTGCCAACAGCTTCGGGAGAACTGGGGAGCTGTTCTTT. This codes for CANSFGRTGELFF.

This clonotype was recorded many times. The J gene is TRBJ1-2, the V gene TRBV20-1, with 10 bases lining up with TRBD1. V shed 2 bases and J 7 bases; nucleotides not matched to a gene: 10. Germline-derived CDR1 and CDR2 are DFQATT and SNEGSKA (reference sequence). The CDR3 spans 15 residues. CDR3 loop: CSARKAGTGDAGYTF. In nucleotides, the CDR3 is TGCAGTGCTAGAAAGGCCGGGACAGGGGACGCTGGCTACACCTTC.